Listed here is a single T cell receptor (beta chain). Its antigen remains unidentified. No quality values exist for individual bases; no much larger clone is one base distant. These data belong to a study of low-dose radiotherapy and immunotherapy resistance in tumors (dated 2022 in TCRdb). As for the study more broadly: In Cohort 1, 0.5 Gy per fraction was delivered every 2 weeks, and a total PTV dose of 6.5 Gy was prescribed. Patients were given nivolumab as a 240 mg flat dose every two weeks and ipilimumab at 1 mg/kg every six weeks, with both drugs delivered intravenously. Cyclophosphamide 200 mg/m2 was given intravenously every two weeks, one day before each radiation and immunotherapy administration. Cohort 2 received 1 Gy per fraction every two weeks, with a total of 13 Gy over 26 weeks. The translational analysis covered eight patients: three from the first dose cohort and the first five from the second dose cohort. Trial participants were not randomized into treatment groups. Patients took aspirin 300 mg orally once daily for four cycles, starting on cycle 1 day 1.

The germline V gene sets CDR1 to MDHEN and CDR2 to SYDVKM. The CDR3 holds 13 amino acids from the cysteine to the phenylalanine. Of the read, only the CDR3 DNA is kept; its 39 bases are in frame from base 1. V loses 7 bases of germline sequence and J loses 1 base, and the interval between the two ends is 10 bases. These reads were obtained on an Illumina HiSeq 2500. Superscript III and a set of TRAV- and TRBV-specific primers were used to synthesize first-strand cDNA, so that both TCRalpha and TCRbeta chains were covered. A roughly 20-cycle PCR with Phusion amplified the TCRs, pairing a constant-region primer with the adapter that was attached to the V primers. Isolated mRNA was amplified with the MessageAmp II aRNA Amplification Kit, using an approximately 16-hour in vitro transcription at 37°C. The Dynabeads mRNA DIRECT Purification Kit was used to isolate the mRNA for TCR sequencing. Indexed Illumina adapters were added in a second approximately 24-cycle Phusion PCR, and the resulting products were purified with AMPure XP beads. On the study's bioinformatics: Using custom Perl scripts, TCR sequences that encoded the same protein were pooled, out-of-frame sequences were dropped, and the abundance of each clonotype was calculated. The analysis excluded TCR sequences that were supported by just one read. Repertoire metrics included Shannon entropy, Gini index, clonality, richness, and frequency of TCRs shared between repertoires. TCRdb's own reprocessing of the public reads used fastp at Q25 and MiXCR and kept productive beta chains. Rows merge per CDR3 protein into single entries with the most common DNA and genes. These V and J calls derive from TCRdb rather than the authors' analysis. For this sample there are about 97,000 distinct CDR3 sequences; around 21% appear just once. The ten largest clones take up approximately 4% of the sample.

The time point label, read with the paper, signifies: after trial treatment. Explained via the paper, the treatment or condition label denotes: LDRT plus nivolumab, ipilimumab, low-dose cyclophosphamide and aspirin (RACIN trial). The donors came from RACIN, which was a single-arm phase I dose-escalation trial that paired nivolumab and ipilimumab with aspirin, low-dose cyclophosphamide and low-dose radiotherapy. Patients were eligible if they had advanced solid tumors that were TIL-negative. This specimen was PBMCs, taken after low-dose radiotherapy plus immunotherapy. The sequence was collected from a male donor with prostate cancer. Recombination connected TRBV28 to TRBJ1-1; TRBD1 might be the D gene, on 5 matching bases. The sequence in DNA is TGTGCCAGCAACCCTAGGGGGAACACTGAAGCTTTCTTT. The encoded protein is CASNPRGNTEAFF.